The sequence of this T cell receptor (beta chain) was determined in a study of blood T cell repertoires in COVID-19. For the study at large: PBMCs, B-cell-depleted T cells, or T cells were the source of the cDNA or gDNA that made up the material.

V lost 0 bases, J lost 1 base, and 7 bases lay in between. CDR1 is SGHDT, CDR2 YYEEEE, per germline. The CDR3 runs to 14 residues. Assay used: immunoSEQ multiplex PCR; TCRdb lists only in-frame clones, some missing. Of some 180,000 clones listed, more than 75% are singletons. The V gene is TRBV5-6, the J gene TRBJ2-5; D remains unclear. Sequenced input: peripheral blood. The origin of this receptor is a man over 45 who had recovered from COVID-19. The chain's CDR3 is CASSLGSSQETQYF. The CDR3 region has the DNA TGTGCCAGCAGCTTGGGGAGTTCCCAAGAGACCCAGTACTTC.